Given below is one TCR beta chain in context. The data belong to a study of T cell changes during pregnancy in multiple sclerosis. The J segment lost 0 bases and the V segment lost 7 bases, leaving 2 bases of the junction unmatched. Per the germline V gene, CDR1 is SNHLY and CDR2 is FYNNEI. The CDR3 loop spans 14 amino acids. TCRdb's copy holds only in-frame clones and misses some; the assay was immunoSEQ multiplex PCR. This sample has approximately 50,000 clones, with approximately 90% found just once. Sequencing used peripheral blood, obtained in the second trimester of pregnancy. The chain joins TRBV2 to TRBJ2-2; 7 bases are a match to TRBD1. The clonotype comes from a female donor with multiple sclerosis, enrolled in a pregnancy study. The chain's CDR3 is CASTGQANTGELFF. Written as DNA, the CDR3 is TGTGCCAGCACTGGACAGGCGAACACCGGGGAGCTGTTTTTT.